The rows below give T cell receptor beta chains drawn from one sample of a study of naive and memory T cell subsets. TCRdb reprocessed the UMI-ligation and nested PCR reads with MiXCR, giving one entry per CDR3 protein. The table lists some 87,000 distinct CDR3 sequences, 5.5% to 8.5% of them singletons, with around 1.5% in the top ten. Sequencing was carried out using central memory CD4+ T cells from blood. Receptors originate from a human donor in good health. Each CDR3 is given with its conserved first and last residue. A D gene is named only where the DNA matches it firmly. Clone size is stated in some rows and not others, as once, few, many or a class when expanded.

clone size: -
V gene: TRBV10-3
J gene: TRBJ2-3
D gene: -
CDR3 protein: CAISVGRGGTDTQYF
CDR3 DNA: TGTGCCATCAGTGTTGGGCGGGGCGGCACAGATACGCAGTATTTT

clone size: few
V gene: TRBV29-1
J gene: TRBJ2-6
D gene: TRBD2
CDR3 protein: CSVGLAGSGANVLTF
CDR3 DNA: TGCAGCGTTGGACTAGCGGGATCTGGGGCCAACGTCCTGACTTTC

clone size: -
V gene: TRBV6-1
J gene: TRBJ2-3
D gene: -
CDR3 protein: CASRGGMAGDTDTQYF
CDR3 DNA: TGTGCCAGCAGGGGCGGGATGGCAGGGGATACAGATACGCAGTATTTT

clone size: many
V gene: TRBV5-1
J gene: TRBJ2-2
D gene: -
CDR3 protein: CASSLSGGAGTGELFF
CDR3 DNA: TGCGCCAGCAGCTTGAGTGGGGGCGCCGGCACCGGGGAGCTGTTTTTT

clone size: many
V gene: TRBV5-1
J gene: TRBJ1-3
D gene: -
CDR3 protein: CASSLESSGNTIYF
CDR3 DNA: TGCGCCAGCAGCTTGGAGTCCTCTGGAAACACCATATATTTT

clone size: many
V gene: TRBV9
J gene: TRBJ2-2
D gene: -
CDR3 protein: CASSPEAQSGELFF
CDR3 DNA: TGTGCCAGCAGCCCCGAGGCGCAGTCCGGGGAGCTGTTTTTT

clone size: many
V gene: TRBV12-3/TRBV12-4
J gene: TRBJ1-5
D gene: -
CDR3 protein: CASSLSQNQPQHF
CDR3 DNA: TGTGCCAGCAGTTTATCCCAGAATCAGCCCCAGCATTTT

clone size: few
V gene: TRBV6-2/TRBV6-3
J gene: TRBJ2-2
D gene: -
CDR3 protein: CASSYPQGGTGELFF
CDR3 DNA: TGTGCCAGCAGTTATCCACAGGGAGGTACCGGGGAGCTGTTTTTT

clone size: few
V gene: TRBV6-2/TRBV6-3
J gene: TRBJ2-1
D gene: TRBD1
CDR3 protein: CASKPRGLLDNEQFF
CDR3 DNA: TGTGCCAGCAAACCAAGGGGGCTTCTGGACAATGAGCAGTTCTTC

clone size: many
V gene: TRBV20-1
J gene: TRBJ2-3
D gene: -
CDR3 protein: CSASFASTGTDTQYF
CDR3 DNA: TGCAGTGCTAGTTTTGCCAGTACGGGGACAGATACGCAGTATTTT

clone size: -
V gene: TRBV7-2
J gene: TRBJ1-2
D gene: TRBD1
CDR3 protein: CANSYTGGASYGYTF
CDR3 DNA: TGTGCCAACAGCTACACAGGGGGCGCAAGTTATGGCTACACCTTC

clone size: many
V gene: TRBV20-1
J gene: TRBJ1-5
D gene: -
CDR3 protein: CSASRTANQPQHF
CDR3 DNA: TGCAGTGCTAGTAGGACGGCTAATCAGCCCCAGCATTTT

clone size: few
V gene: TRBV20-1
J gene: TRBJ2-3
D gene: -
CDR3 protein: CSASRGADTDTQYF
CDR3 DNA: TGCAGTGCTAGCCGTGGGGCCGACACAGATACGCAGTATTTT

clone size: many
V gene: TRBV28
J gene: TRBJ1-1
D gene: -
CDR3 protein: CASSKGVRTNTEAFF
CDR3 DNA: TGTGCCAGCAGCAAAGGAGTCCGGACAAACACTGAAGCTTTCTTT

clone size: many
V gene: TRBV7-2
J gene: TRBJ2-7
D gene: -
CDR3 protein: CASSLALGEQYF
CDR3 DNA: TGTGCCAGCAGCTTAGCCCTTGGTGAGCAGTACTTC

clone size: many
V gene: TRBV27
J gene: TRBJ2-6
D gene: -
CDR3 protein: CASGGTGSSGANVLTF
CDR3 DNA: TGTGCCAGCGGGGGGACGGGATCGTCTGGGGCCAACGTCCTGACTTTC

clone size: many
V gene: TRBV5-1
J gene: TRBJ1-6
D gene: -
CDR3 protein: CASSLAASSYNSPLHF
CDR3 DNA: TGCGCCAGCAGCTTGGCCGCGAGCTCCTATAATTCACCCCTCCACTTT

clone size: few
V gene: TRBV9
J gene: TRBJ1-3
D gene: TRBD1
CDR3 protein: CASSAEQGASGNTIYF
CDR3 DNA: TGTGCCAGCAGCGCCGAACAGGGGGCTTCTGGAAACACCATATATTTT

clone size: few
V gene: TRBV10-2
J gene: TRBJ1-3
D gene: -
CDR3 protein: CASSESRGNTIYF
CDR3 DNA: TGCGCCAGCAGTGAGTCGCGGGGAAACACCATATATTTT

clone size: -
V gene: TRBV6-5
J gene: TRBJ1-1
D gene: TRBD1
CDR3 protein: CASRLGQGAKAFF
CDR3 DNA: TGTGCCAGCAGGTTAGGACAGGGGGCCAAAGCTTTCTTT

clone size: many
V gene: TRBV5-4
J gene: TRBJ2-5
D gene: -
CDR3 protein: CASSLGGQTKTQYF
CDR3 DNA: TGTGCCAGCAGCTTGGGCGGACAGACGAAGACCCAGTACTTC

clone size: many
V gene: TRBV20-1
J gene: TRBJ1-5
D gene: -
CDR3 protein: CSASPREGLSQPQHF
CDR3 DNA: TGCAGTGCTTCTCCGCGGGAGGGGTTAAGTCAGCCCCAGCATTTT

clone size: -
V gene: TRBV6-4
J gene: TRBJ2-2
D gene: -
CDR3 protein: CASRRTAANTGELFF
CDR3 DNA: TGTGCCAGCAGACGGACAGCTGCGAACACCGGGGAGCTGTTTTTT

clone size: -
V gene: TRBV6-1
J gene: TRBJ1-1
D gene: -
CDR3 protein: CASSEKLETEAFF
CDR3 DNA: TGTGCCAGCAGTGAAAAGCTAGAGACTGAAGCTTTCTTT

clone size: many
V gene: TRBV20-1
J gene: TRBJ1-2
D gene: -
CDR3 protein: CSASYGSYGYTF
CDR3 DNA: TGCAGTGCTAGTTACGGATCATATGGCTACACCTTC

clone size: many
V gene: TRBV29-1
J gene: TRBJ2-1
D gene: -
CDR3 protein: CAGGRDNEQFF
CDR3 DNA: TGCGCCGGGGGAAGGGACAATGAGCAGTTCTTC

clone size: -
V gene: TRBV4-3
J gene: TRBJ2-3
D gene: -
CDR3 protein: CASSQDAGRGSTDTQYF
CDR3 DNA: TGCGCCAGCAGCCAAGACGCAGGAAGGGGGAGCACAGATACGCAGTATTTT

clone size: -
V gene: TRBV5-1
J gene: TRBJ2-1
D gene: TRBD1
CDR3 protein: CASSLARDRGFGNEQFF
CDR3 DNA: TGCGCCAGCAGCTTGGCAAGGGACAGAGGTTTTGGGAATGAGCAGTTCTTC

clone size: -
V gene: TRBV29-1
J gene: TRBJ2-5
D gene: -
CDR3 protein: CSVGRQGTQYF
CDR3 DNA: TGCAGCGTTGGGCGCCAGGGGACCCAGTACTTC

clone size: few
V gene: TRBV18
J gene: TRBJ2-7
D gene: TRBD2
CDR3 protein: CASSPGGSYEQYF
CDR3 DNA: TGTGCCAGCTCCCCGGGGGGCTCCTACGAGCAGTACTTC

clone size: -
V gene: TRBV12-3/TRBV12-4
J gene: TRBJ2-3
D gene: -
CDR3 protein: CASSSLVYGTQYF
CDR3 DNA: TGTGCCAGCAGTTCCCTGGTCTACGGTACGCAGTATTTT

clone size: many
V gene: TRBV6-5
J gene: TRBJ1-1
D gene: -
CDR3 protein: CASVRNTEAFF
CDR3 DNA: TGTGCCAGCGTCAGGAACACTGAAGCTTTCTTT

clone size: many
V gene: TRBV10-3
J gene: TRBJ2-7
D gene: -
CDR3 protein: CAISESGGNPYF
CDR3 DNA: TGTGCCATCAGTGAGTCAGGCGGAAATCCGTACTTC

clone size: many
V gene: TRBV7-8
J gene: TRBJ2-2
D gene: -
CDR3 protein: CASSLRVPTGELFF
CDR3 DNA: TGTGCCAGCAGCTTAAGGGTGCCGACCGGGGAGCTGTTTTTT

clone size: many
V gene: TRBV11-2
J gene: TRBJ1-4
D gene: -
CDR3 protein: CASSPLRGATNEKLFF
CDR3 DNA: TGTGCCAGCAGCCCTCTAAGGGGTGCAACTAATGAAAAACTGTTTTTT

clone size: many
V gene: TRBV6-2/TRBV6-3
J gene: TRBJ1-2
D gene: -
CDR3 protein: CASRMDSAARDYGYTF
CDR3 DNA: TGTGCCAGCAGGATGGACTCGGCAGCACGCGACTATGGCTACACCTTC

clone size: -
V gene: TRBV6-1
J gene: TRBJ1-1
D gene: -
CDR3 protein: CASRSAGGNTEAFF
CDR3 DNA: TGTGCCAGCAGGTCCGCGGGGGGGAACACTGAAGCTTTCTTT